These T cell receptor beta chains were read from a single sample in a study of cytomegalovirus exposure and HLA in healthy donors. Only in-frame clones appear in the TCRdb table, and some are missing; sequencing was by immunoSEQ multiplex PCR. The sample lists 160,000 or so clones, around 84% seen once, with 1.9% in the top ten. Sequences were obtained from PBMCs. These receptors came from a man younger than 35 in good health and CMV-seronegative. Each CDR3 is given without its conserved first and last residue. The order of the fields is V gene, clone size, J gene, CDR3 protein. Only some rows state a clone size, as once, few, many or a class for expanded clones.

v_call: TRBV7-2; clone_size: NA; j_call: TRBJ2-5; cdr3_aa: ASSLPSPHQETQY
v_call: TRBV27; clone_size: few; j_call: TRBJ2-7; cdr3_aa: ASSPTGYEQY
v_call: TRBV19; clone_size: NA; j_call: TRBJ2-7; cdr3_aa: ASSTRDRGGEQY
v_call: TRBV11-3; clone_size: NA; j_call: TRBJ2-6; cdr3_aa: ASSRGETGANVLT
v_call: TRBV19; clone_size: NA; j_call: TRBJ2-3; cdr3_aa: ASGGAGDTQY
v_call: TRBV7-6; clone_size: NA; j_call: NA; cdr3_aa: ASSFPGPGRVDGGGPHEQY
v_call: TRBV7-9; clone_size: few; j_call: TRBJ2-5; cdr3_aa: ASSSIGTAYQETQY
v_call: TRBV25-1; clone_size: NA; j_call: TRBJ2-3; cdr3_aa: ASSDWGLAGRSTDTQY
v_call: TRBV7-9; clone_size: few; j_call: TRBJ2-1; cdr3_aa: ASRTGKPNEQF
v_call: TRBV14; clone_size: once; j_call: TRBJ2-3; cdr3_aa: ASSQEIGDTQY
v_call: TRBV7-9; clone_size: NA; j_call: TRBJ2-1; cdr3_aa: ASSLRSASVYNEQF
v_call: TRBV7-8; clone_size: NA; j_call: TRBJ1-1; cdr3_aa: ASSAIPDTNTEAF
v_call: TRBV7-7; clone_size: NA; j_call: TRBJ2-5; cdr3_aa: ASSPDRGDEETQY
v_call: TRBV5-6; clone_size: NA; j_call: TRBJ2-7; cdr3_aa: ASSWGTGSYEQY
v_call: TRBV7-9; clone_size: NA; j_call: TRBJ2-7; cdr3_aa: ASSQAGGRIYEQY
v_call: TRBV4-1; clone_size: once; j_call: TRBJ2-6; cdr3_aa: ASSQETVSAGANVLT
v_call: TRBV4-1; clone_size: few; j_call: TRBJ1-2; cdr3_aa: ASSQVRGDSSYGYT
v_call: TRBV15; clone_size: NA; j_call: TRBJ2-6; cdr3_aa: ATSRDRSGANVLT
v_call: TRBV29-1; clone_size: NA; j_call: TRBJ2-3; cdr3_aa: SVDRTSTDTQY
v_call: TRBV28; clone_size: NA; j_call: TRBJ1-3; cdr3_aa: ASSTSKRQVTSGNTIY
v_call: TRBV27; clone_size: NA; j_call: TRBJ2-3; cdr3_aa: ASSLSLAGFKTDTQY
v_call: TRBV2; clone_size: NA; j_call: TRBJ2-3; cdr3_aa: ASSETSGLTDTQY
v_call: TRBV19; clone_size: NA; j_call: TRBJ1-3; cdr3_aa: ASSRQSPTGTGHRLFGNTIY
v_call: TRBV15; clone_size: NA; j_call: TRBJ2-1; cdr3_aa: ATSSLAGVNFGSYNEQF
v_call: TRBV6-1; clone_size: NA; j_call: TRBJ1-5; cdr3_aa: ASSERRQGSNQPQH
v_call: TRBV5-4; clone_size: NA; j_call: TRBJ2-7; cdr3_aa: ASSKGTDDEQY
v_call: TRBV15; clone_size: NA; j_call: TRBJ1-5; cdr3_aa: ATSRDPSSNQPQH
v_call: TRBV7-9; clone_size: NA; j_call: TRBJ1-2; cdr3_aa: ASTPPRGQIPNYSGYT
v_call: TRBV6-5; clone_size: NA; j_call: TRBJ1-2; cdr3_aa: ASSDSREGYT
v_call: TRBV19; clone_size: NA; j_call: TRBJ2-1; cdr3_aa: ASSMGTLYNEQF
v_call: TRBV5-1; clone_size: NA; j_call: TRBJ2-5; cdr3_aa: ASSYRGLETQY
v_call: TRBV5-1; clone_size: NA; j_call: TRBJ1-1; cdr3_aa: ASSYTGQNTEAF
v_call: TRBV7-6; clone_size: NA; j_call: TRBJ2-1; cdr3_aa: ASSYPGAGGTDEQF
v_call: TRBV9; clone_size: NA; j_call: TRBJ2-5; cdr3_aa: ASSAGTSGSGETQY
v_call: TRBV28; clone_size: NA; j_call: TRBJ2-2; cdr3_aa: ASSSGGAYTGELF
v_call: TRBV10-3; clone_size: NA; j_call: TRBJ2-1; cdr3_aa: AASGTNNEQF
v_call: TRBV27; clone_size: NA; j_call: TRBJ1-4; cdr3_aa: ASSLVRDRGEKLF
v_call: TRBV7-2; clone_size: NA; j_call: TRBJ1-1; cdr3_aa: ASSSRTGVAF
v_call: TRBV4-3; clone_size: NA; j_call: TRBJ1-5; cdr3_aa: ASSQDSFNQPQH
v_call: TRBV19; clone_size: NA; j_call: TRBJ1-5; cdr3_aa: ASRDAGTRGQPQH
v_call: TRBV19; clone_size: NA; j_call: TRBJ2-6; cdr3_aa: ASSTQGSWANVLT
v_call: TRBV2; clone_size: NA; j_call: TRBJ1-6; cdr3_aa: ASRGGFPGTGYSPLH
v_call: TRBV7-3; clone_size: NA; j_call: TRBJ2-1; cdr3_aa: ASSFRARRDEQF
v_call: TRBV7-2; clone_size: NA; j_call: TRBJ1-5; cdr3_aa: ASSLVYTRNQPQH
v_call: TRBV15; clone_size: NA; j_call: TRBJ2-3; cdr3_aa: ATSRSAGASTDTQY
v_call: TRBV9; clone_size: NA; j_call: TRBJ1-4; cdr3_aa: ASSPGTLDEKLF
v_call: TRBV7-9; clone_size: few; j_call: TRBJ2-2; cdr3_aa: ASSLGQGNTGELF